The rows below give T cell receptor beta chains drawn from one sample of a study of blood T cell repertoires in COVID-19. Clones were sequenced by immunoSEQ multiplex PCR, and TCRdb holds only the in-frame ones, with some missing. The data contain some 110,000 clones, roughly 80% of them seen just once; the ten biggest clones take up 2.5%. Sequences were obtained from peripheral blood. All receptors come from a man in his forties or fifties with acute or convalescent COVID-19. Both conserved end residues are part of each CDR3. The D gene is left open where the match is weak. Clone size is shown for a subset of rows, as once, few, many or a class of expanded clone.

TRBV13	TRBJ1-1	.	15	.	TGTGCCAGCAGCCGAATCGAGGGATTAGACACTGAAGCTTTCTTT	CASSRIEGLDTEAFF
TRBV5-1	TRBJ2-1	.	15	.	TGCGCCAGCAACTTAGAAAATGGGGAGCACAATGAGCAGTTCTTC	CASNLENGEHNEQFF
TRBV3-1/TRBV3-2	TRBJ2-3	.	14	TRBD1	TGTGCCAGCAGCCAAGGACAGGGGATAGATACGCAGTATTTT	CASSQGQGIDTQYF
TRBV4-2	TRBJ2-7	.	16	TRBD2	TGTGCCAGCAGCCAAGGGACTAGCGGGGGAGGGTACGAGCAGTACTTC	CASSQGTSGGGYEQYF
TRBV7-2	TRBJ2-7	.	18	TRBD2	TGTGCCAGCAGCCTCGGGACTAGCGGGAGGCTAAGCTCCTACGAGCAGTACTTC	CASSLGTSGRLSSYEQYF
TRBV10-3	TRBJ1-3	.	15	.	TGTGCCATCAGTGAGTCTACGGTTTCTCGGAACACCATATATTTT	CAISESTVSRNTIYF
TRBV24-1	TRBJ2-3	.	17	TRBD2	TGTGCCACCAGTGATCTTAAGAGCGGGAGAGGCACAGATACGCAGTATTTT	CATSDLKSGRGTDTQYF
TRBV9	TRBJ1-2	.	14	.	TGTGCCAGCAGCGGACCTGGGACACTCCAAGGCTACACCTTC	CASSGPGTLQGYTF
TRBV27	TRBJ2-7	.	15	TRBD1	TGTGCCAGCAGTTTCCAGGGGGCGTACTCCTACGAGCAGTACTTC	CASSFQGAYSYEQYF
TRBV21-1	TRBJ1-4	.	15	.	TGTGCCAGCAGCGCACAGGAATTTCAGAATGAAAAACTGTTTTTT	CASSAQEFQNEKLFF
TRBV2	TRBJ2-7	.	15	.	TGTGCCAGCAGATATTACAGGAGCAGGGACTACGAGCAGTACTTC	CASRYYRSRDYEQYF
TRBV4-1	TRBJ2-7	.	14	TRBD1	TGCGCCAGCAGCGAACGACAGGGACCCTACGAGCAGTACTTC	CASSERQGPYEQYF
TRBV28	TRBJ1-1	.	16	TRBD1	TGTGCCAGCAGGGAAGCGACAGGGGAGGGGAACACTGAAGCTTTCTTT	CASREATGEGNTEAFF
TRBV19	TRBJ2-3	.	15	.	TGTGCCAGTAGCAAGTTAGCGGCTAGCACAGATACGCAGTATTTT	CASSKLAASTDTQYF
TRBV5-1	TRBJ2-3	.	16	TRBD2	TGCGCCAGCAGCTGGGCCACTAGCGGGCCCACAGATACGCAGTATTTT	CASSWATSGPTDTQYF
TRBV28	TRBJ2-5	.	16	TRBD1	TGTGCCAGCAGTACCAACAGGGGAGATTACCAAGAGACCCAGTACTTC	CASSTNRGDYQETQYF
TRBV4-1	TRBJ2-2	.	17	TRBD1	TGCGCCAGCAGCCAAGTCTGGACAGGTGCGAACACCGGGGAGCTGTTTTTT	CASSQVWTGANTGELFF
TRBV2	TRBJ2-7	once	18	TRBD1	TGTGCCAGCAGTGAGGGACAGGGGGCTGTAGGGAATACCTACGAGCAGTACTTC	CASSEGQGAVGNTYEQYF
TRBV27	TRBJ2-7	.	15	.	TGTGCCAGCCGGGGTTGGAGGCAGGGGATCCACGAGCAGTACTTC	CASRGWRQGIHEQYF
TRBV5-1	TRBJ1-1	.	13	.	TGCGCCAGCAGGGACAGTTTGGGCACTGAAGCTTTCTTT	CASRDSLGTEAFF
TRBV6-1	TRBJ1-1	.	15	.	TGTGCCAGCAGTGATATCAGGTACATGAACACTGAAGCTTTCTTT	CASSDIRYMNTEAFF
TRBV9	TRBJ1-4	.	17	TRBD1	TGTGCCAGCAGCGCGGGACAGGGGGTGGCGACTAATGAAAAACTGTTTTTT	CASSAGQGVATNEKLFF
TRBV7-8	TRBJ2-5	.	12	.	TGTGCCAGCCGGGACACTGAAAGGACCCAGTACTTC	CASRDTERTQYF
TRBV5-4	TRBJ2-1	.	14	TRBD1	TGTGCCAGCAGCTACCGGGACAGGGTGGATGAGCAGTTCTTC	CASSYRDRVDEQFF
TRBV12-3/TRBV12-4	TRBJ2-3	once	13	.	TGTGCCAGCAGTTTCGGAGGGACGGGATCGCAGTATTTT	CASSFGGTGSQYF
TRBV2	TRBJ1-4	.	15	.	TGTGCCAGCAGTGAAAATCCAGGGGCTAATGAAAAACTGTTTTTT	CASSENPGANEKLFF
TRBV7-6	TRBJ1-1	.	13	.	TGTGCCAGCAGCCCCTTGACAGAGACTGAAGCTTTCTTT	CASSPLTETEAFF
TRBV4-2	TRBJ2-7	once	15	.	TGTGCCAGCAGCCAAGATTTCGGTTCATACTACGAGCAGTACTTC	CASSQDFGSYYEQYF
TRBV5-1	TRBJ1-6	.	14	TRBD1	TGCGCCAGCAGCCACGGGACAGTTACTTCACCCCTCCACTTT	CASSHGTVTSPLHF
TRBV5-6	TRBJ2-1	once	16	TRBD1	TGTGCCAGCAGCCCCACGACAGGGGGCTTCTACAATGAGCAGTTCTTC	CASSPTTGGFYNEQFF
TRBV4-1	TRBJ2-7	.	14	.	TGCGCCAGCAGCCAACCATTGCGGGGCTACGAGCAGTACTTC	CASSQPLRGYEQYF
TRBV7-2	TRBJ1-2	.	13	.	TGTGCCAGCAGCCCCGCGGTTTCCTATGGCTACACCTTC	CASSPAVSYGYTF
TRBV5-1	TRBJ2-5	.	15	TRBD2	TGCGCCAGCAGCTTGGGGACTAGCGGGGGCGGGACCCAGTACTTC	CASSLGTSGGGTQYF
TRBV6-5	TRBJ1-1	once	14	TRBD1	TGTGCCAGCAGTTCCCAGGGGGCAGTCACTGAAGCTTTCTTT	CASSSQGAVTEAFF
TRBV6-4	TRBJ1-2	.	15	.	TGTGCCAGCAGTGAGTCGCCGCGGGAGCGCTATGGCTACACCTTC	CASSESPRERYGYTF
TRBV19	TRBJ2-7	.	12	.	TGTGCCAGTAGTATGGGGGCGTACGAGCAGTACTTC	CASSMGAYEQYF
TRBV12-3/TRBV12-4	TRBJ1-2	.	13	TRBD1	TGTGCCAGCAGTCCTACAGGGGCTAGTGGCTACACCTTC	CASSPTGASGYTF
TRBV19	TRBJ2-2	once	14	.	TGTGCCACCCCGGCCGGGAGCTACACCGGGGAGCTGTTTTTT	CATPAGSYTGELFF
TRBV24-1	TRBJ2-5	.	15	.	TGTGCCACCAGTGATTACCTCGCCCCCGGGGAGACCCAGTACTTC	CATSDYLAPGETQYF
TRBV29-1	TRBJ2-5	once	16	TRBD1	TGCAGCGGGGAGCCGGGACAGGTAGGAGGAGGAGAGACCCAGTACTTC	CSGEPGQVGGGETQYF
TRBV4-1	TRBJ2-7	.	15	.	TGCGCCAGCAGCCAAGGTCCACAGGGAGTCTACGAGCAGTACTTC	CASSQGPQGVYEQYF
TRBV4-1	TRBJ1-1	.	15	.	TGCGCCAGCAGCCACAAGACTCCTCTGCCCACTGAAGCTTTCTTT	CASSHKTPLPTEAFF
TRBV6-1	TRBJ2-7	.	15	.	TGTGCCAGCAGTGAAGTTGGAGGGTACTCCTACGAGCAGTACTTC	CASSEVGGYSYEQYF
TRBV5-6	TRBJ1-5	.	16	TRBD1	TGTGCCAGCAGCTTGGCCGGGGGACAGGCTTATCAGCCCCAGCATTTT	CASSLAGGQAYQPQHF